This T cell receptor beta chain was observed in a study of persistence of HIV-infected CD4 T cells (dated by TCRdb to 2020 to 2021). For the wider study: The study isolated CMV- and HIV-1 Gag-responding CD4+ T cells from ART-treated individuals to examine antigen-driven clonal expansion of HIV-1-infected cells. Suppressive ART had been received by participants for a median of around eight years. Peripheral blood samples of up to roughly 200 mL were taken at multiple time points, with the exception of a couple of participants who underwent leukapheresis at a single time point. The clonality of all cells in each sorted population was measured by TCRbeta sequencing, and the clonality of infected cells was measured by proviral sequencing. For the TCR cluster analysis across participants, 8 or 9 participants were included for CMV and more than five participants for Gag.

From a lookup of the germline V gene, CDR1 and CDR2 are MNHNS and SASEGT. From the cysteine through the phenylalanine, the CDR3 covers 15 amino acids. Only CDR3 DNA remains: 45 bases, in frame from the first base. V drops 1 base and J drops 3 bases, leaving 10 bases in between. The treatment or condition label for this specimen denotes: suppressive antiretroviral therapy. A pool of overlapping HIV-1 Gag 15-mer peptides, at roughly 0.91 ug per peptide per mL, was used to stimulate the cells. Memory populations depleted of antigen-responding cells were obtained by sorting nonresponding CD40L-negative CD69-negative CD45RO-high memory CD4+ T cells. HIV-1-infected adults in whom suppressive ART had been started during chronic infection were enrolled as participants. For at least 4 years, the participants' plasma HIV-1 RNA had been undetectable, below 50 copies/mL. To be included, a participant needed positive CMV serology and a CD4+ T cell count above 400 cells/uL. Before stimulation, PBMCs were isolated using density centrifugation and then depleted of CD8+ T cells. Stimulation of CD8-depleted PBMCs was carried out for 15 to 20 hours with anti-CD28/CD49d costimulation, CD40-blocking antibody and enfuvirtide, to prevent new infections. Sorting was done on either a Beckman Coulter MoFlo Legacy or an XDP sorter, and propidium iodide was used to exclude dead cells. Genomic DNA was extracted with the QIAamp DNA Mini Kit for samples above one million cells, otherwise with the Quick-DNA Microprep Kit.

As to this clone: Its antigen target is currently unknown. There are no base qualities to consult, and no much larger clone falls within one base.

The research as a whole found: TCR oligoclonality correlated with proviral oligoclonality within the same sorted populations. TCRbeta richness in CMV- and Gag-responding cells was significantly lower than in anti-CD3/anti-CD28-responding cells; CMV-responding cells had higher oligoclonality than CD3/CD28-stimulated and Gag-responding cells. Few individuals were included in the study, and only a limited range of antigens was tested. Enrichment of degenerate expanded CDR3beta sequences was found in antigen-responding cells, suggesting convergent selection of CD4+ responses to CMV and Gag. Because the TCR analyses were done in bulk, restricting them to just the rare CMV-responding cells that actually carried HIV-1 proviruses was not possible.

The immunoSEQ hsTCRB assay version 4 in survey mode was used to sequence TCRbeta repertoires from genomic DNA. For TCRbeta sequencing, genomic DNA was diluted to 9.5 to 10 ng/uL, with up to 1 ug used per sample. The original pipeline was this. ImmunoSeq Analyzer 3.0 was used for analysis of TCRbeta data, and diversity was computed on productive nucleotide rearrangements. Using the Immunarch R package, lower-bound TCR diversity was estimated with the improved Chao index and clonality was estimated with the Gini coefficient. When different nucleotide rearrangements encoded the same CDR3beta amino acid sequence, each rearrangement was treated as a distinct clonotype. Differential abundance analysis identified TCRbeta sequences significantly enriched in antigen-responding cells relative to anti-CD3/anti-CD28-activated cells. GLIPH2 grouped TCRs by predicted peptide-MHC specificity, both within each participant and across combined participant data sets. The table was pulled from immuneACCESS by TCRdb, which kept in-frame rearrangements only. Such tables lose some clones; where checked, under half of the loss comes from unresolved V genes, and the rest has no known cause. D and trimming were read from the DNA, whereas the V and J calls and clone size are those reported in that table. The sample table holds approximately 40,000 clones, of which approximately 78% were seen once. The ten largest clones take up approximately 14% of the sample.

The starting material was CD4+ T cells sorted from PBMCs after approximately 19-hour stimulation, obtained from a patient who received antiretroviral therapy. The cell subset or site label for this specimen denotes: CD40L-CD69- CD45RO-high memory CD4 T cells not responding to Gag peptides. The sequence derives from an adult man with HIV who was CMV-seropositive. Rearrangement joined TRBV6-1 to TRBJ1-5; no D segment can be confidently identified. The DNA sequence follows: TGTGCCAGCAGTGAAGGTATGCGAACCAATCAGCCCCAGCATTTT. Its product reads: CASSEGMRTNQPQHF.